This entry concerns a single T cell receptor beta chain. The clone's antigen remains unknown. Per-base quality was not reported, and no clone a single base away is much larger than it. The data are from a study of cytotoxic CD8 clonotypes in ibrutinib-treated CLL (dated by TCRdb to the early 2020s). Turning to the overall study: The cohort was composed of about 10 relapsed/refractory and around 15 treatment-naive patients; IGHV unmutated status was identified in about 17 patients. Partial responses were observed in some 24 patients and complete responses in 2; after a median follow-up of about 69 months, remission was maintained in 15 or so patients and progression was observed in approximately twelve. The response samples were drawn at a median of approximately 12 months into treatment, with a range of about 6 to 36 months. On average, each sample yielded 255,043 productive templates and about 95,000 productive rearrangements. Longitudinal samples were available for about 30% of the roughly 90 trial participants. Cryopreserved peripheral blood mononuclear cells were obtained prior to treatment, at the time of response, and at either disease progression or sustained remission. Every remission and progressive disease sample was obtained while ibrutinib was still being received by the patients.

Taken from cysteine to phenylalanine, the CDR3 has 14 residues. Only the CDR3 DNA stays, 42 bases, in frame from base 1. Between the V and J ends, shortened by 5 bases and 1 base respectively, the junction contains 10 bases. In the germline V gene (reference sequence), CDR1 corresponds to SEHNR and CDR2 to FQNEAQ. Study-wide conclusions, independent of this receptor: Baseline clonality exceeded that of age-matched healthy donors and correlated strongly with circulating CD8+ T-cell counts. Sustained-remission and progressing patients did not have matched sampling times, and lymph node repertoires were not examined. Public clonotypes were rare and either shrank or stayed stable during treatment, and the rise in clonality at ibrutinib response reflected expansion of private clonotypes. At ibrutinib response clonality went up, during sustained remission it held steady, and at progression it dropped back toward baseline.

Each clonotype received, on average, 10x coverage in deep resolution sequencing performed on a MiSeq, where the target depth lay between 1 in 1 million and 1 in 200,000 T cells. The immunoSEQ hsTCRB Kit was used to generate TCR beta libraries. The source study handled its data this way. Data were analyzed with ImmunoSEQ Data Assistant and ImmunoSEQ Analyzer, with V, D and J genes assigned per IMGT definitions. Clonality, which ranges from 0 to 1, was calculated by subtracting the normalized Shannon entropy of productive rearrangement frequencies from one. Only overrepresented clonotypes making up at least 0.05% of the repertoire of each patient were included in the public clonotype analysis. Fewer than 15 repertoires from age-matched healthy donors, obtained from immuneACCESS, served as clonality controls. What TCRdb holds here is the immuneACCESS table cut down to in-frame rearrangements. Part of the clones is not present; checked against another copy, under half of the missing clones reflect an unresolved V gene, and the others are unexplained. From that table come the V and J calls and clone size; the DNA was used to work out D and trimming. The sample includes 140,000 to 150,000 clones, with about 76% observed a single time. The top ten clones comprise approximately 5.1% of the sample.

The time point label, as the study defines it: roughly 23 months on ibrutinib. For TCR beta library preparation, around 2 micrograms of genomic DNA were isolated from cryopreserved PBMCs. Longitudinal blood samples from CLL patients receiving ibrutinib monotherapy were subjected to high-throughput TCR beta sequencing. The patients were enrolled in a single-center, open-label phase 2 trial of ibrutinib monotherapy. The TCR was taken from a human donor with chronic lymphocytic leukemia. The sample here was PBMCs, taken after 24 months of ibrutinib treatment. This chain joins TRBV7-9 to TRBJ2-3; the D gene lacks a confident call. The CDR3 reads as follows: CASSPERGTDTQYF. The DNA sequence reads TGTGCCAGCAGCCCGGAGCGAGGCACAGATACGCAGTATTTT.